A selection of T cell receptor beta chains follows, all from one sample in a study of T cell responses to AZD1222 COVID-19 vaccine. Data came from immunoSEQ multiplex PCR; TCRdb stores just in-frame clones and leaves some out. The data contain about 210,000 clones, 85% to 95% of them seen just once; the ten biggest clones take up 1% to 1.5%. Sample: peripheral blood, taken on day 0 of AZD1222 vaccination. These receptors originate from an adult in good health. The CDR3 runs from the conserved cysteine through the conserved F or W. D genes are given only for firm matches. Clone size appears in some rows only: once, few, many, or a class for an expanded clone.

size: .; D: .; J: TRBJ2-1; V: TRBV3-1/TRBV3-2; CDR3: CASSRNLGGATYNEQFF; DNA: TGTGCCAGCAGCCGAAACCTGGGGGGGGCCACCTACAATGAGCAGTTCTTC
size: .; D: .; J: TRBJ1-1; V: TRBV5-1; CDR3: CASSLQGMNTEAFF; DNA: TGCGCCAGCAGCTTGCAGGGAATGAACACTGAAGCTTTCTTT
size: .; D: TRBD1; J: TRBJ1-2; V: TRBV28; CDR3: CASTPQGGPYGYTF; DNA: TGTGCCAGCACCCCTCAGGGGGGACCCTATGGCTACACCTTC
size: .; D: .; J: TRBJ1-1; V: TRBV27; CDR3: CASSLLIGGTEAFF; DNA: TGTGCCAGCAGTTTACTAATAGGGGGCACTGAAGCTTTCTTT
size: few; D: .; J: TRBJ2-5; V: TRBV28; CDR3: CASSLSDYKETQYF; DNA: TGTGCCAGCAGTTTATCGGACTATAAAGAGACCCAGTACTTC
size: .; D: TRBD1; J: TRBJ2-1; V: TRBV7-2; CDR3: CASSHGTGRYNEQFF; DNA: TGTGCCAGCAGCCATGGGACAGGGCGCTACAATGAGCAGTTCTTC
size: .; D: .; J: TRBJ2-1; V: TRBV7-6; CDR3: CASSFEGVARRNNEQFF; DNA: TGTGCCAGCAGCTTTGAGGGAGTCGCTCGTAGAAACAATGAGCAGTTCTTC
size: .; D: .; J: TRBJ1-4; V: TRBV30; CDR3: CAWSSTSEGKKLFF; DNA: TGTGCCTGGAGTTCCACGAGCGAGGGTAAAAAACTGTTTTTT
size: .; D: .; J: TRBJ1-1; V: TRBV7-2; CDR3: CASSGDPNTEAFF; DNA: TGTGCCAGCAGCGGGGATCCCAACACTGAAGCTTTCTTT
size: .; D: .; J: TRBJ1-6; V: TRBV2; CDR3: CASTSREGYLHF; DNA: TGTGCCAGCACCTCTCGGGAGGGGTACCTCCACTTT
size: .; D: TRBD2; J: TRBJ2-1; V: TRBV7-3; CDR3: CASSNGLAGGNEQFF; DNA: TGTGCCAGCAGCAACGGACTAGCGGGGGGTAATGAGCAGTTCTTC
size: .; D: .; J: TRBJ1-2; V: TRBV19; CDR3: CASSIGGSLYYGYTF; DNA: TGTGCCAGTAGTATAGGTGGTTCCCTCTACTATGGCTACACCTTC
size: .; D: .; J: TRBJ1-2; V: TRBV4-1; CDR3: CASSPPALLTNYGYTF; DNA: TGCGCCAGCAGCCCACCCGCGCTCTTGACAAACTATGGCTACACCTTC
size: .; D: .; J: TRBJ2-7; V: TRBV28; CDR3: CASRGDVSSYEQYF; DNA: TGTGCCAGCAGAGGGGACGTAAGCTCCTACGAGCAGTACTTC
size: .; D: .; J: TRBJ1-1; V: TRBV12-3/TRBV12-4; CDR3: CASSGTMNTEAFF; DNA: TGTGCCAGTTCAGGGACAATGAACACTGAAGCTTTCTTT
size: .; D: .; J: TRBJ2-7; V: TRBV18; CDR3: CASSPPPDPYEQYF; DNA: TGTGCCAGCTCACCACCCCCGGACCCCTACGAGCAGTACTTC
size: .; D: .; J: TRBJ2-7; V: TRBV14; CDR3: CASSQGWGVYPYEQYF; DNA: TGTGCCAGCAGCCAAGGTTGGGGCGTCTATCCTTACGAGCAGTACTTC
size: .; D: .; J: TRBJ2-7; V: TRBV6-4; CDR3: CASTYRGLECPEQYF; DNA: TGTGCCAGCACCTACAGGGGACTAGAATGCCCGGAGCAGTACTTC
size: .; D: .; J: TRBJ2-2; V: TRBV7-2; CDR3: CASSFRQATSTGELFF; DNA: TGTGCCAGCAGCTTCCGACAGGCGACGAGCACCGGGGAGCTGTTTTTT
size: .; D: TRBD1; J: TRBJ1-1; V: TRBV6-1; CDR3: CASSETLDRSGTEAFF; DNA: TGTGCCAGCAGTGAAACACTGGACAGGTCTGGCACTGAAGCTTTCTTT
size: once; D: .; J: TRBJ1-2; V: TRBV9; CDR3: CASSVSSGDKPINYGYTF; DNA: TGTGCCAGCAGCGTATCCTCGGGGGACAAGCCAATAAACTATGGCTACACCTTC
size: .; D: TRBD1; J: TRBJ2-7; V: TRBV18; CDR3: CASSPETGFHEQYF; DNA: TGTGCCAGCTCACCGGAGACAGGGTTCCACGAGCAGTACTTC
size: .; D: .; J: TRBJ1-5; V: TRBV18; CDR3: CASSPPMGAGNQPQHF; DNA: TGTGCCAGCTCACCACCGATGGGCGCGGGCAATCAGCCCCAGCATTTT
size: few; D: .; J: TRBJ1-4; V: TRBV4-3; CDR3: CASSQGRPGQTTNEKLFF; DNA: TGCGCCAGCAGCCAGGGTCGCCCGGGACAAACAACTAATGAAAAACTGTTTTTT
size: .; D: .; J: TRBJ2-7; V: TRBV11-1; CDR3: CASSPAATYEQYF; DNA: TGTGCCAGCAGCCCAGCCGCCACCTACGAGCAGTACTTC
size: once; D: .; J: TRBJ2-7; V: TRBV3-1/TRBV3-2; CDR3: CASSQDHQGGKQYF; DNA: TGTGCCAGCAGCCAAGATCACCAGGGTGGCAAGCAGTACTTC
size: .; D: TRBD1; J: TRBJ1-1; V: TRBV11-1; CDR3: CASGDRGHTEAFF; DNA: TGTGCCAGCGGGGACAGGGGGCACACTGAAGCTTTCTTT
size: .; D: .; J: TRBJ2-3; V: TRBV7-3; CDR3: CASSSPTGGPTDTQYF; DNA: TGTGCCAGCAGCTCACCGACCGGGGGTCCCACAGATACGCAGTATTTT
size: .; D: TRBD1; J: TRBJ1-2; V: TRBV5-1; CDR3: CASSSIPGTGGDGYTF; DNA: TGCGCCAGCAGCTCGATCCCCGGGACAGGAGGGGATGGCTACACCTTC
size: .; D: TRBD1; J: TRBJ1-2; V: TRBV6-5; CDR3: CATKSGQHYGYTF; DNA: TGTGCCACCAAATCGGGACAGCACTATGGCTACACCTTC
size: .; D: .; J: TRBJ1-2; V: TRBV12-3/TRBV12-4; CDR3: CASRGTSFNGYTF; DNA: TGTGCCAGCAGGGGGACAAGCTTTAATGGCTACACCTTC
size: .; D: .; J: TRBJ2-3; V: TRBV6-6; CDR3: CASSYEDTQYF; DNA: TGTGCCAGCAGTTATGAAGATACGCAGTATTTT
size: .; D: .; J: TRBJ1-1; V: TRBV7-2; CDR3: CASRQGMNTEAFF; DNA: TGTGCCAGCAGGCAAGGGATGAACACTGAAGCTTTCTTT
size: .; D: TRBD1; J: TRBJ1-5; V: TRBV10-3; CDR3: CAIRDRDNQPQHF; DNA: TGTGCCATCAGGGACAGGGATAATCAGCCCCAGCATTTT
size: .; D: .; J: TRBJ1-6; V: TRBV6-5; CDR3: CASTAASLNSPLHF; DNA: TGTGCCAGCACCGCAGCTTCCCTGAATTCACCCCTCCACTTT
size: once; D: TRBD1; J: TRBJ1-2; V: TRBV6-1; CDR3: CASSEEDRGYGYTF; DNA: TGTGCCAGCAGTGAGGAGGACAGGGGCTATGGCTACACCTTC
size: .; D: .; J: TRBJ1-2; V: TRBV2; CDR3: CASSLRQTNYGYTF; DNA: TGTGCCAGCAGTCTCCGACAGACTAACTATGGCTACACCTTC
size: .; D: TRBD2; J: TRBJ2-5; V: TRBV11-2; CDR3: CASSSPRTSGGTETQYF; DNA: TGTGCCAGCAGCTCCCCCCGAACTAGCGGGGGGACGGAGACCCAGTACTTC
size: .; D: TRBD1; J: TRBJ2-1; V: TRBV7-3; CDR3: CASSPRTGGLNEQFF; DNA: TGTGCCAGCAGCCCCAGGACAGGGGGCCTCAATGAGCAGTTCTTC
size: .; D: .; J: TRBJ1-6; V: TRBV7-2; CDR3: CASSLVSGGPYNSPLHF; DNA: TGTGCCAGCAGCTTAGTTTCCGGCGGACCCTATAATTCACCCCTCCACTTT
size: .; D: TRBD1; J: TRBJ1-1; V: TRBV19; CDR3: CASKVKGAHTEAFF; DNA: TGTGCCAGTAAGGTCAAGGGGGCCCACACTGAAGCTTTCTTT
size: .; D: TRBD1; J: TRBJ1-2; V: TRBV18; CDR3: CASSPDRAHGYTF; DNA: TGTGCCAGCTCACCAGACAGGGCTCACGGCTACACCTTC
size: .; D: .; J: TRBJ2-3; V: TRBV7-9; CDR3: CASSSVRGNTQYF; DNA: TGTGCCAGCAGCTCGGTCCGGGGGAATACGCAGTATTTT
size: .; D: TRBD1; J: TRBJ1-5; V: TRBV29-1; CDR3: CSVQTGNGNQPQHF; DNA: TGCAGCGTCCAGACAGGGAACGGCAATCAGCCCCAGCATTTT
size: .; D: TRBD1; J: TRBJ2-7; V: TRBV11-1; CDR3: CASSSTGPYEQYF; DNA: TGTGCCAGCAGCTCGACAGGGCCCTACGAACAGTACTTC
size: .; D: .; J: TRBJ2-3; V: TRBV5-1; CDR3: CASSLAPGGDTQYF; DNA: TGCGCCAGCAGCTTGGCCCCGGGGGGCGATACGCAGTATTTT
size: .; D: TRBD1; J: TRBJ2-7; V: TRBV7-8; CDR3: CASSSTGGIDEQYF; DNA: TGTGCCAGCAGTTCCACAGGGGGCATCGACGAGCAGTACTTC
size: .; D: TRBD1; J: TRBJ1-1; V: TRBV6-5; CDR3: CASSYSTGSTEAFF; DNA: TGTGCCAGCAGTTACTCGACAGGGTCCACTGAAGCTTTCTTT
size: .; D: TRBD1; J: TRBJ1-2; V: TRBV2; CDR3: CASSPMTGGYGYTF; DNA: TGTGCCAGCAGCCCTATGACAGGGGGCTATGGCTACACCTTC
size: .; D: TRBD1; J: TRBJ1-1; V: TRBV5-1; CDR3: CASSPEPGQGRAEAFF; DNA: TGCGCCAGCAGCCCTGAACCGGGACAGGGAAGGGCTGAAGCTTTCTTT
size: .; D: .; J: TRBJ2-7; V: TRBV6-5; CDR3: CASSRASGDEQYF; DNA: TGTGCCAGCAGTAGGGCTTCCGGGGACGAGCAGTACTTC
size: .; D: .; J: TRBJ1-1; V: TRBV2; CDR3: CASARTGGDTEAFF; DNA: TGTGCCAGCGCCCGGACGGGGGGGGACACTGAAGCTTTCTTT
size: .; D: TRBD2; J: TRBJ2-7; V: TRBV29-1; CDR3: CSVAGGYEQYF; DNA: TGCAGCGTTGCGGGGGGTTACGAGCAGTACTTC
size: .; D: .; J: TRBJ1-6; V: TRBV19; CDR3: CASRTPRGDNSPLHF; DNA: TGTGCCAGTAGGACTCCCAGAGGGGATAATTCACCCCTCCACTTT
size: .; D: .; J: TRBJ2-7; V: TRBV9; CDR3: CASTLDAGTAYEQYF; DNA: TGTGCCAGCACCTTAGACGCGGGGACAGCCTACGAGCAGTACTTC
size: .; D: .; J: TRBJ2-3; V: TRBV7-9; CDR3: CASSLVIRGSTQYF; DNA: TGTGCCAGCAGCTTAGTTATCCGGGGAAGCACGCAGTATTTT
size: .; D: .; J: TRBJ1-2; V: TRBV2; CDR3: CASSDGGAPGYTF; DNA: TGTGCCAGCAGTGATGGCGGGGCCCCTGGCTACACCTTC
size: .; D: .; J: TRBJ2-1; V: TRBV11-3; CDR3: CASSLGPSNEQFF; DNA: TGTGCCAGCAGCTTAGGTCCCAGCAATGAGCAGTTCTTC
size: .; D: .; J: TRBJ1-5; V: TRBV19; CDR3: CASRSRLNLSNQPQHF; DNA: TGTGCCAGTAGGTCCCGCCTAAACCTTAGCAATCAGCCCCAGCATTTT
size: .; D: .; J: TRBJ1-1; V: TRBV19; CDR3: CASRPGNTRWGGTEAFF; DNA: TGTGCCAGTAGACCAGGGAACACCCGGTGGGGTGGCACTGAAGCTTTCTTT